Here is one TCR beta chain with its context. From germline, CDR1 is SEHNR and CDR2 FQNEAQ (reference sequence). There are 14 residues in the CDR3. Trimming at V came to 5 bases and at J to 2 bases, leaving 6 bases not matched to a gene. The source of the sample is a study of shared T cell receptors in the human thymus. Profiled with immunoSEQ multiplex PCR; TCRdb holds only in-frame clones, not every one. The sample carries about 400,000 clones, approximately 95% recorded once. The chain uses TRBV7-9 and TRBJ2-7; 7 bases match TRBD1. This clonotype was sampled from a human donor. The material sequenced was thymocytes. The CDR3 sequence is CASSHPGTAYEQYF. The CDR3 coding sequence is TGTGCCAGCAGCCATCCCGGGACAGCCTACGAGCAGTACTTC.